This paragraph reports one TCR beta chain. Antigen unknown. This sample was included in a study of cytomegalovirus exposure and HLA in healthy donors. Researchers ran the PCR with 60 Vbeta and 13 Jbeta primers. Measured with immunoSEQ multiplex PCR; TCRdb has only the in-frame clones, and not every one. Its table lists about 67,000 clones. The CDR3 runs to 13 residues. Germline V gene lookup returns CDR1 MNHNS and CDR2 SASEGT. The V segment lost 1 base and the J segment 4 bases; nucleotides outside the gene matches: 1. Notes on the study in general: Reports described diagnosis of cytomegalovirus status by the classifier as highly specific and sensitive. Several V segments, TRBV6-2 and TRBV6-3 among them, could not be told apart and were dropped. The study put 150 to 200 TCR beta chains on its list as cytomegalovirus-associated. Usually a TCR sequence was rare, but some public TCRs were found in many donors.

Sequences were obtained from PBMCs. This chain uses TRBV6-1 with TRBJ2-7, with 7 bases fitting TRBD1. The sequence came from a man aged 25-45 years in good health and CMV-seropositive. The CDR3 reads CASSEEGAYEQYF. Written as DNA, the CDR3 is TGTGCCAGCAGTGAAGAGGGGGCGTACGAGCAGTACTTC.